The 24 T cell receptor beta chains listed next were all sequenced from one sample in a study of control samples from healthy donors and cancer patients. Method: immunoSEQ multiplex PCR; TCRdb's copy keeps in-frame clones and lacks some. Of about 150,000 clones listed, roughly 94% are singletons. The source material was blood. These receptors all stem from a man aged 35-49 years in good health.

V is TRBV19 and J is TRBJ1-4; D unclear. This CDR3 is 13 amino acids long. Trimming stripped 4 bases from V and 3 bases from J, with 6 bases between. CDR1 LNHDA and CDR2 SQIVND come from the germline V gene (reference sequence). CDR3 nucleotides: TGTGCCAGTAGTAGCCGGCCTAATGAAAAACTGTTTTTT. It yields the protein CASSSRPNEKLFF.

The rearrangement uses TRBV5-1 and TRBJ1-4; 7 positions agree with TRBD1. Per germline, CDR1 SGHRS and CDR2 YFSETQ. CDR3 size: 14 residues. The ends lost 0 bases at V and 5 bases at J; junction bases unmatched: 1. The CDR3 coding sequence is TGCGCCAGCAGCTTGGCCAGGGGGAATGAAAAACTGTTTTTT. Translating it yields CASSLARGNEKLFF. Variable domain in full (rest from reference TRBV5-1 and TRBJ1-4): KAGVTQTPRYLIKTRGQQVTLSCSPISGHRSVSWYQQTPGQGLQFLFEYFSETQRNKGNFPGRFSGRQFSNSRSEMNVSTLELGDSALYLCASSLARGNEKLFFGSGTQLSVL.

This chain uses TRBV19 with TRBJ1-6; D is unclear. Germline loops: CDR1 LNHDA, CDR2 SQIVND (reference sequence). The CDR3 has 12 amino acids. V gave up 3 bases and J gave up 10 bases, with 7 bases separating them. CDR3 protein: CASSITGSPLHF. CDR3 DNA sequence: TGTGCCAGTAGTATCACGGGCTCACCCCTCCACTTT. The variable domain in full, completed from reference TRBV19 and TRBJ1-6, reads DGGITQSPKYLFRKEGQNVTLSCEQNLNHDAMYWYRQDPGQGLRLIYYSQIVNDFQKGDIAEGYSVSREKKESFPLTVTSAQKNPTAFYLCASSITGSPLHFGNGTRLTVT.

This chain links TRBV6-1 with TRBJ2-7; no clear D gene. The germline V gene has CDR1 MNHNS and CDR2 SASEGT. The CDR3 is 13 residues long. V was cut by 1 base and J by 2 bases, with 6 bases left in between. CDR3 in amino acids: CASSEVGPYEQYF. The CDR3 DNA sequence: TGTGCCAGCAGTGAAGTGGGTCCCTACGAGCAGTACTTC.

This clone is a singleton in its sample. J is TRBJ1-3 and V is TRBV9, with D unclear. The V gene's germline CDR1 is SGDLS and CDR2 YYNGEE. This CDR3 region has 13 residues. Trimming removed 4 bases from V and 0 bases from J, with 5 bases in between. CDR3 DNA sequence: TGTGCCAGCAGCAGTTTCTCTGGAAACACCATATATTTT. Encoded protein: CASSSFSGNTIYF.

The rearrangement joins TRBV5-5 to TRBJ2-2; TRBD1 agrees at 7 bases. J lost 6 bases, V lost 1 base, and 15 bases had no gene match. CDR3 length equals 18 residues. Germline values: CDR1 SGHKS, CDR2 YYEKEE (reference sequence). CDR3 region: CASSLRGGPLVPSGELFF. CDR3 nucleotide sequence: TGTGCCAGCAGCTTGAGAGGGGGCCCCCTTGTACCGTCCGGGGAGCTGTTTTTT.

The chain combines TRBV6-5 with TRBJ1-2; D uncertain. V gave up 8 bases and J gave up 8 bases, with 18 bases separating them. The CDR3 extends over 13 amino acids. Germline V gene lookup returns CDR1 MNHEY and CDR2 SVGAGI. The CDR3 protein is CASYSKGIGGYTF. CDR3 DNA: TGTGCCAGCTATAGCAAAGGGATCGGAGGCTACACCTTC.

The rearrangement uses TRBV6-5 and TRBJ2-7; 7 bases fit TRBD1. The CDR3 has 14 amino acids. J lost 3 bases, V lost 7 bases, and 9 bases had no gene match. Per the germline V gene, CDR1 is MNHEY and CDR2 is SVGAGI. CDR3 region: CASTRTGLNYEQYF. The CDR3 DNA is TGTGCCAGCACCCGGACAGGCCTCAACTACGAGCAGTACTTC.

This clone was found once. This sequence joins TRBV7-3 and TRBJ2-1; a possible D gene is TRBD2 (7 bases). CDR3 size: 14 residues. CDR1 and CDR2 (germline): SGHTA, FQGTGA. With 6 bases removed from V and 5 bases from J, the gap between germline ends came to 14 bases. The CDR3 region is CASSLIGGHNEQFF. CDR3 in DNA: TGTGCCAGCAGTCTTATCGGGGGGCACAATGAGCAGTTCTTC.

CDR3 sequence (DNA): TGTGCCAGCAGCCAATTAGGGGGGCCAAGTGGCTACACCTTC. It encodes CASSQLGGPSGYTF. The chain combines TRBV3-1 (or the pseudogene TRBV3-2) with TRBJ1-2; tentative D call: TRBD1 (6 bases). Germline assignment: CDR1 LGHDT and CDR2 YNNKEL (reference sequence). This CDR3 spans 14 amino acids. V lost 2 bases and J lost 7, with 14 bases in between.

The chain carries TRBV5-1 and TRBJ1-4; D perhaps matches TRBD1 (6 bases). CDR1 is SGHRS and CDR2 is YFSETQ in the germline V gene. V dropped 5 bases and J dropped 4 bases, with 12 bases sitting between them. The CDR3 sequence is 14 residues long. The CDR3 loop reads CASSRQENNEKLFF. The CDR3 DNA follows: TGCGCCAGCAGTCGACAGGAAAATAATGAAAAACTGTTTTTT.

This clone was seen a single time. The CDR3 nucleotides read TGTGCCAGCAGTTATATGGGACAGTATGGCTACACCTTC. This gives the protein CASSYMGQYGYTF. This sequence joins TRBV6-5 and TRBJ1-2, with TRBD1 identical over 7 bases. The CDR3 has 13 residues. Germline V CDR1 and CDR2: MNHEY, SVGAGI. Trimming took 3 bases from V and 5 from J; bases not matched to a gene: 3.

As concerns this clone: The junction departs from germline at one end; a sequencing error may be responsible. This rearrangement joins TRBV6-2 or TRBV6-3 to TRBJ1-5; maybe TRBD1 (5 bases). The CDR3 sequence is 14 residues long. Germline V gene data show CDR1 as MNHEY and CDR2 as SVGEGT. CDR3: CASSYAGSTQPQHF. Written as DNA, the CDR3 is TGTGCCAGCAGTTACGCAGGGAGCACTCAGCCCCAGCATTTT.

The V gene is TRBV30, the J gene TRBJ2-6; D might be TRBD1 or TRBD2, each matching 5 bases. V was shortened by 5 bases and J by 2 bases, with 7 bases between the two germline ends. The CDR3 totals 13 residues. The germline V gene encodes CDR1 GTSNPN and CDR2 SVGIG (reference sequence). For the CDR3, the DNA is TGTGCCTGGGGGGACCCTGGGGCCAACGTCCTGACTTTC. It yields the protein CAWGDPGANVLTF.

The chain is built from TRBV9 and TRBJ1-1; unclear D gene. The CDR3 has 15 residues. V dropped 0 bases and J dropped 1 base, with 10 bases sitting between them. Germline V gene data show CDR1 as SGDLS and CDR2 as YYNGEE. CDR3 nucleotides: TGTGCCAGCAGCGTAGTGGCGGGCGAGAACACTGAAGCTTTCTTT. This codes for CASSVVAGENTEAFF. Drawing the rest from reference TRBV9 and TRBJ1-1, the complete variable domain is DSGVTQTPKHLITATGQRVTLRCSPRSGDLSVYWYQQSLDQGLQFLIQYYNGEERAKGNILERFSAQQFPDLHSELNLSSLELGDSALYFCASSVVAGENTEAFFGQGTRLTVV.

CDR3 nucleotide sequence: TGCGCCAGCAGCTTGGAGGGCCGGGACACCGGGGAGCTGTTTTTT. It translates to CASSLEGRDTGELFF. The gene calls are TRBV5-1 and TRBJ2-2; D is undetermined. This CDR3 has 15 amino acids. CDR1 and CDR2 (germline): SGHRS, YFSETQ. Trimming took 0 bases from V and 3 from J, leaving 9 bases between them.

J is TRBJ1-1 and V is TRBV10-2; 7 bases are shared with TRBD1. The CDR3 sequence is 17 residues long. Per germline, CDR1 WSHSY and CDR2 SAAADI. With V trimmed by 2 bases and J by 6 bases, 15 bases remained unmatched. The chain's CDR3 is CASSEGRAGGFGSEAFF. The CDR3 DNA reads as TGCGCCAGCAGTGAGGGTCGAGCAGGGGGATTTGGCTCTGAAGCTTTCTTT.

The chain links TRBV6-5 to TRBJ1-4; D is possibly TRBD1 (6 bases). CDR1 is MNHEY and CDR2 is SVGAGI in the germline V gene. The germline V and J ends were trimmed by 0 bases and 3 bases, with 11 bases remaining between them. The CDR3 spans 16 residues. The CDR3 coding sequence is TGTGCCAGCAGTTACTCCCGGACAGCGGCTAATGAAAAACTGTTTTTT. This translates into CASSYSRTAANEKLFF.

The CDR3 DNA is TGTGCCAGTAGTATAGCCTCTTCGGGCTATGGCTACACCTTC. Translating gives CASSIASSGYGYTF. The chain recombines TRBV19 with TRBJ1-2; no reliable D call. In germline, CDR1 is LNHDA, CDR2 SQIVND (reference sequence). The CDR3 totals 14 residues. The V and J ends lost 1 base and 4 bases respectively, with 10 bases between them.

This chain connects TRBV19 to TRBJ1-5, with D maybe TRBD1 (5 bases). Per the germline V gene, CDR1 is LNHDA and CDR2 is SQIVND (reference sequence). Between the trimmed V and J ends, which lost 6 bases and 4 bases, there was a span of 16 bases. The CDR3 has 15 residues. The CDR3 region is CASSRGRVVNQPQHF. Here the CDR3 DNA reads TGTGCCAGTAGCCGGGGACGGGTGGTTAATCAGCCCCAGCATTTT.

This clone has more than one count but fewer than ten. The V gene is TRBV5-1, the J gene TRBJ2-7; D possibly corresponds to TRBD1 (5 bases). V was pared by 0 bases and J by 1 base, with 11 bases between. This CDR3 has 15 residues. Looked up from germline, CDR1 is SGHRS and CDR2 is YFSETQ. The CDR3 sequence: CASSLGQSPSYEQYF. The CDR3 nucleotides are TGCGCCAGCAGCTTGGGACAGTCCCCTTCCTACGAGCAGTACTTC.

This chain's CDR3 is CASRATGTILNEQFF. In DNA form, the CDR3 reads TGTGCCAGCAGAGCCACCGGGACTATTTTAAATGAGCAGTTCTTC. The genes are TRBV27 and TRBJ2-1, with TRBD2 matching 7 bases. The CDR3 runs to 15 residues. The germline V gene encodes CDR1 MNHEY and CDR2 SMNVEV (reference sequence). The trim removed 6 bases at V and 7 bases at J, leaving 12 bases unmatched.

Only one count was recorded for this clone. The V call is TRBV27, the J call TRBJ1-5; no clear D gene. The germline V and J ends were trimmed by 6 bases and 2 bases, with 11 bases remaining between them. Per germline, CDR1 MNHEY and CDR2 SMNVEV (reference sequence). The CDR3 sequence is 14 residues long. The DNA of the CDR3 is TGTGCCAGCAGCGAGATAGGCGGCAATCAGCCCCAGCATTTT. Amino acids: CASSEIGGNQPQHF.

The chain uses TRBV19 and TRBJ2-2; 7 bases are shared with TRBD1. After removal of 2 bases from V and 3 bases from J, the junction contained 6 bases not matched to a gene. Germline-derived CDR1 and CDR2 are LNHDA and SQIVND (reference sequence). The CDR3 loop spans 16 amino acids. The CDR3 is CASSILQTGHTGELFF. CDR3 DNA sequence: TGTGCCAGTAGTATACTCCAGACAGGGCACACCGGGGAGCTGTTTTTT.